Here is one T cell receptor beta chain with its context. Antigen specificity is unknown. The sample originates from a study of post-analysis software for immune sequencing data. In the study overall: The courses of disease that were included comprised relapsing-remitting, secondary progressive and progressive-relapsing multiple sclerosis. Overall study results and limits: A handful of TRBV segments were significantly more frequent in patients than in controls. TRBV5-6, TRBV5-1 and TRBV20-1 were among these segments. Versus controls, multiple sclerosis patients showed significantly lower diversity (normalized Chao1). Co-batched samples clustered tightly together by F measure.

TCR beta cDNA libraries had unique molecular identifiers. With about 0.9 to 11 million T cells as the source, roughly 0.5 million cDNA molecules resulted. From the PCR reads, TCRdb called clonotypes with MiXCR, one entry per CDR3 protein. The table shows 650,000 to 850,000 distinct CDR3 sequences, with more than 45% occurring only once. The CDR3 has 12 residues. The V gene end was trimmed by 11 bases and the J gene end by 11 bases; junction bases not matched to a gene: 8. Germline lookup yields CDR1 SEHNR and CDR2 FQNEAQ (reference sequence). J is TRBJ2-6 and V is TRBV7-9; 8 bases are shared with TRBD1. The sequence was obtained from a girl between 10 and 17 years old with multiple sclerosis. What was sequenced was blood. The CDR3 region has the DNA TGTGCCGGGAGACAGGGGCTGGACGTCCTGACTTTC. The encoded protein is CAGRQGLDVLTF.